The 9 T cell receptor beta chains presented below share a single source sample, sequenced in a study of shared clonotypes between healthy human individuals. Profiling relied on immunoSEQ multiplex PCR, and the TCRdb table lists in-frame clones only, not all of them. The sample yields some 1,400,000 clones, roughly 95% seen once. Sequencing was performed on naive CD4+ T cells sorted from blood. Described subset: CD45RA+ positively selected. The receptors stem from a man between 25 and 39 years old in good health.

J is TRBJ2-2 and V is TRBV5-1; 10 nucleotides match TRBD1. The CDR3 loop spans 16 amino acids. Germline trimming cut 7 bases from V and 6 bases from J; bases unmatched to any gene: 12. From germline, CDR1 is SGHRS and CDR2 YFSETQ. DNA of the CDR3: TGCGCCAGCGCTCCCCCCGGGACAGGGGTGTCCGGGGAGCTGTTTTTT. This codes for CASAPPGTGVSGELFF.

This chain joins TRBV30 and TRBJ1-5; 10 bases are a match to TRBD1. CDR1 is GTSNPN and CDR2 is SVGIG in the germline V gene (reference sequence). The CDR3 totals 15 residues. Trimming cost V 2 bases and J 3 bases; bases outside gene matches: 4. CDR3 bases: TGTGCCTGGAGTTATGGGACAGGGGTCAATCAGCCCCAGCATTTT. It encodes CAWSYGTGVNQPQHF.

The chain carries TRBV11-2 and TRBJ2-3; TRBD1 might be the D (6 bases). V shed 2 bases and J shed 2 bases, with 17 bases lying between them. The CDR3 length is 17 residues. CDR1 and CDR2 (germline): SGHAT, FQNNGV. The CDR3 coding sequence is TGTGCCAGCAGCTTATTGCTGAACAGGGTATTCACAGATACGCAGTATTTT. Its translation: CASSLLLNRVFTDTQYF.

The CDR3 sequence is CASSLAGRDRSYEQYF. CDR3 sequence (DNA): TGCGCCAGCAGCTTGGCCGGACGGGACCGCTCCTACGAGCAGTACTTC. The chain uses TRBV5-1 and TRBJ2-7; D could derive from TRBD1 or TRBD2 (5 bases each). The CDR3 sequence is 16 residues long. The germline gives CDR1 SGHRS, CDR2 YFSETQ. Trimming pared 0 bases from V and 0 bases from J, leaving 13 bases between. Filled out from reference TRBV5-1 and TRBJ2-7, the complete variable domain reads KAGVTQTPRYLIKTRGQQVTLSCSPISGHRSVSWYQQTPGQGLQFLFEYFSETQRNKGNFPGRFSGRQFSNSRSEMNVSTLELGDSALYLCASSLAGRDRSYEQYFGPGTRLTVT.

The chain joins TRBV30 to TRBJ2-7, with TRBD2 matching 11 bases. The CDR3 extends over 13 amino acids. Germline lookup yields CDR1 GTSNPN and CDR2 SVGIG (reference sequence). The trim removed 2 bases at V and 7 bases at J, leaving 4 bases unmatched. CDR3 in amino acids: CAWSTSGGLEQYF. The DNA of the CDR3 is TGTGCCTGGAGTACTAGCGGGGGCTTGGAGCAGTACTTC.

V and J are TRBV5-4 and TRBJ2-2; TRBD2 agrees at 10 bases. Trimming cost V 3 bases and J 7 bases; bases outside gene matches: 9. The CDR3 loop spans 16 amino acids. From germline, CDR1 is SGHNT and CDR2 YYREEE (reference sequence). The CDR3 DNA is TGTGCCAGCAGCTCGCTAGCGGGAGATATGATCGGGGAGCTGTTTTTT. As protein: CASSSLAGDMIGELFF.

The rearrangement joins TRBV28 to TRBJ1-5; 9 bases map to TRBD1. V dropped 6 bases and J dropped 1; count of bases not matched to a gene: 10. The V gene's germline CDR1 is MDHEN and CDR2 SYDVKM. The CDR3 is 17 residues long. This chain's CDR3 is CASSYGTGFMSNQPQHF. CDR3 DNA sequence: TGTGCCAGCAGCTATGGGACAGGGTTTATGAGCAATCAGCCCCAGCATTTT.

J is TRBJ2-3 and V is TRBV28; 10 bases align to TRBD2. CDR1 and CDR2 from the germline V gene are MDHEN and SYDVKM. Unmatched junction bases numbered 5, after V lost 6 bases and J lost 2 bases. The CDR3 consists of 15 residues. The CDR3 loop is CASRNSGRDTDTQYF. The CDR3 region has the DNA TGTGCCAGCAGGAACAGCGGGAGGGACACAGATACGCAGTATTTT.

The CDR3 bases are TGTGCCAGCAGCTTAGCGAGGTCAGGGGAAAGACAGCTGTTTTTT. Translating it yields CASSLARSGERQLFF. The V gene is TRBV7-8, the J gene TRBJ2-2, with D possibly TRBD1 on 6 matching bases. CDR1 SGHVS and CDR2 FQNEAQ come from the germline V gene. The CDR3 is 15 residues long. V was cut by 0 bases and J by 12 bases, with 17 bases left in between. Supplemented by reference TRBV7-8 and TRBJ2-2, the full variable domain reads GAGVSQSPRYKVAKRGQDVALRCDPISGHVSLFWYQQALGQGPEFLTYFQNEAQLDKSGLPSDRFFAERPEGSVSTLKIQRTQQEDSAVYLCASSLARSGERQLFFGEGSRLTVL.